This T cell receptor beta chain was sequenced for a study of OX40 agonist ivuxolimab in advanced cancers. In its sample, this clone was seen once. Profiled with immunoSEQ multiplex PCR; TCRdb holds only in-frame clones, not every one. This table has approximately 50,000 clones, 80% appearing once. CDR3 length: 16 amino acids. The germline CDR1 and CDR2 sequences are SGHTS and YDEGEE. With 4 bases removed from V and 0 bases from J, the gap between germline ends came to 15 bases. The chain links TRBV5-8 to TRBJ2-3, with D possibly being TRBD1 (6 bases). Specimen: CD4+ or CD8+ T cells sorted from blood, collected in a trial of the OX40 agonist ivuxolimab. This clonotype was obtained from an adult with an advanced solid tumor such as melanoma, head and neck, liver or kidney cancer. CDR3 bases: TGTGCCAGCAGCGGGATAGGACAGTTAAGCACAGATACGCAGTATTTT. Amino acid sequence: CASSGIGQLSTDTQYF.